This T cell receptor beta chain was recorded in a study of control samples from healthy donors and cancer patients. With 4 bases removed from V and 1 base from J, the gap between germline ends came to 10 bases. This CDR3 spans 14 amino acids. CDR1 and CDR2 from the germline V gene are LNHDA and SQIVND (reference sequence). The table came from immunoSEQ multiplex PCR; TCRdb's copy has only in-frame clones and leaves some out. This sample carries about 160,000 clones, about 90% of them seen once, and the ten largest clones take 0.68%. The source is a woman aged 30 to 39 in good health. This chain uses TRBV19 with TRBJ2-5, with D perhaps matching TRBD2 (6 bases). The material sequenced was blood. CDR3 region: CASSTGGTQETQYF. CDR3 sequence (DNA): TGTGCCAGTAGTACCGGGGGAACCCAAGAGACCCAGTACTTC.